Presented here are 12 T cell receptor beta chains from one specimen sequenced in a study of CD8+CD57+ T cells in acquired aplastic anemia. Previously, flow cytometry had revealed CD8+CD57+ cell expansion in the patients chosen for sequencing. Overall study results and limits: Reduced diversity was recorded for CD8+CD57+ cells relative to total CD4+ and CD8+ pools in patients.

Genomic DNA templated the TCR beta VDJ and CDR3 profiling. Each CDR3 protein is one row after TCRdb ran MiXCR on the reads. The repertoire holds around 19,000 distinct CDR3 sequences, with approximately 39% as singletons. The antigens for these receptors are not known. Source material: CD8+CD57+ T cells sorted from PBMCs. Regarding subset: bead-enriched CD8+CD57+ effector memory T cells from SAA patients. Every receptor here comes from a human donor with aplastic anemia.

This clonotype turned up a few times. J is TRBJ1-5 and V is TRBV20-1, with D possibly being TRBD1 (6 bases). V dropped 0 bases and J dropped 0 bases, with 15 bases sitting between them. CDR1 and CDR2 from the germline V gene are DFQATT and SNEGSKA (reference sequence). This CDR3 region has 17 residues. The CDR3 nucleotides are TGCAGTGCTAGAGATCGGGACACCTCCTATAGCAATCAGCCCCAGCATTTT. Amino acid sequence: CSARDRDTSYSNQPQHF.

This chain uses TRBV7-9 with TRBJ2-5; D ambiguous. Between the trimmed V and J ends, which lost 8 bases and 3 bases, there was a span of 13 bases. Looked up from germline, CDR1 is SEHNR and CDR2 is FQNEAQ (reference sequence). The CDR3 runs 13 residues. The CDR3 region is CASRSTFKETQYF. CDR3 in DNA: TGTGCCAGCCGGTCAACATTTAAAGAGACCCAGTACTTC.

This clonotype was observed many times. The rearrangement uses TRBV7-9 and TRBJ2-1, with 9 bases that match TRBD2. The V gene's germline CDR1 is SEHNR and CDR2 FQNEAQ (reference sequence). Unmatched junction bases numbered 5, after V lost 4 bases and J lost 4 bases. This CDR3 spans 15 amino acids. CDR3 sequence: CASSSSGTGYNEQFF. The CDR3 nucleotides are TGTGCCAGCAGCTCTAGCGGGACTGGATACAATGAGCAGTTCTTC.

This clonotype was counted a few times. The chain has TRBV2 and TRBJ2-1; 8 bases match TRBD1. The ends lost 5 bases at V and 12 bases at J; junction bases unmatched: 9. This CDR3 contains 13 residues. Germline CDR1 reads SNHLY; CDR2 reads FYNNEI. Here the CDR3 DNA reads TGTGCCAGCAGTCCAGCCCCAGGGGGCGGGCAGTTCTTC. Protein product: CASSPAPGGGQFF.

This clonotype has more than one count but fewer than ten. V and J are TRBV7-9 and TRBJ1-2; D might be TRBD1 (5 bases). This CDR3 contains 13 residues. Germline V CDR1 and CDR2: SEHNR, FQNEAQ (reference sequence). With 1 base removed from V and 5 bases from J, the gap between germline ends came to 8 bases. CDR3 DNA sequence: TGTGCCAGCAGCTTAGGGGCAGGGTATGGCTACACCTTC. Its translation is CASSLGAGYGYTF.

This sequence joins TRBV15 and TRBJ2-7; D is possibly TRBD2 (6 bases). The CDR3 is 16 amino acids. The germline V and J ends were trimmed by 5 bases and 0 bases, with 17 bases remaining between them. Germline V gene lookup returns CDR1 LNHNV and CDR2 YYDKDF (reference sequence). The CDR3 sequence: CATSVSPGAVSYEQYF. DNA of the CDR3: TGTGCCACCAGCGTCAGCCCGGGAGCCGTCTCCTACGAGCAGTACTTC. Complete variable domain (other parts from reference TRBV15 and TRBJ2-7): DAMVIQNPRYQVTQFGKPVTLSCSQTLNHNVMYWYQQKSSQAPKLLFHYYDKDFNNEADTPDNFQSRRPNTSFCFLDIRSPGLGDTAMYLCATSVSPGAVSYEQYFGPGTRLTVT.

The chain employs TRBV7-2 and TRBJ2-3; D possibly uses TRBD1 or TRBD2 (5 bases each). This CDR3 region has 14 residues. With 5 bases removed from V and 6 bases from J, the gap between germline ends came to 15 bases. Per the germline V gene, CDR1 is SGHTA and CDR2 is FQGNSA. CDR3 protein: CASSRTDGADTQYF. CDR3 DNA: TGTGCCAGCAGCAGGACTGACGGGGCGGATACGCAGTATTTT. The variable domain in full, completed from reference TRBV7-2 and TRBJ2-3, reads GAGVSQSPSNKVTEKGKDVELRCDPISGHTALYWYRQSLGQGLEFLIYFQGNSAPDKSGLPSDRFSAERTGGSVSTLTIQRTQQEDSAVYLCASSRTDGADTQYFGPGTRLTVL.

This chain joins TRBV9 and TRBJ2-7; 11 bases line up with TRBD2. The CDR3 has 17 residues. The V gene's germline CDR1 is SGDLS and CDR2 YYNGEE. Trimming cost V 0 bases and J 2 bases; bases outside gene matches: 7. CDR3 region: CASSVAPLAGGTYEQYF. CDR3 DNA sequence: TGTGCCAGCAGCGTAGCCCCGCTAGCGGGGGGAACCTACGAGCAGTACTTC.

The chain recombines TRBV7-9 with TRBJ2-7, with no clear D. Germline V lookup: CDR1 SEHNR, CDR2 FQNEAQ (reference sequence). The CDR3 covers 14 residues. The V and J ends lost 4 bases and 6 bases respectively, with 16 bases between them. In nucleotides, the CDR3 is TGTGCCAGCAGCTCCCCCCCGAGGATCCTCGAGCAGTACTTC. Translation gives CASSSPPRILEQYF.

In this sample, this clonotype turned up a few times. This sequence joins TRBV2 and TRBJ1-2; D not resolved. The CDR3 consists of 13 residues. With 5 bases removed from V and 4 bases from J, the gap between germline ends came to 11 bases. CDR1 and CDR2 from the germline V gene are SNHLY and FYNNEI. The CDR3 region is CASSPGIGYGYTF. Here the CDR3 DNA reads TGTGCCAGCAGTCCGGGTATAGGCTATGGCTACACCTTC.

The genes are TRBV6-5 and TRBJ2-7; 10 bases are a match to TRBD2. Germline V gene sequence: CDR1 MNHEY, CDR2 SVGAGI. This CDR3 spans 16 amino acids. With V trimmed by 3 bases and J by 5 bases, 10 bases remained unmatched. This CDR3 reads CASSYDLAGAANEQYF. The CDR3 region has the DNA TGTGCCAGCAGTTATGACCTAGCGGGAGCGGCCAACGAGCAGTACTTC.

About this clonotype itself: The junction and the germline gene differ at one end; a read error may be behind it. This rearrangement joins TRBV7-9 to TRBJ2-7; TRBD1 agrees at 10 bases. The germline V gene has CDR1 SEHNR and CDR2 FQNEAQ (reference sequence). CDR3 size: 15 residues. The CDR3 sequence: CATSRGQGETDEQYF. The CDR3 DNA sequence: TGTGCCACCAGCAGAGGACAGGGGGAAACGGACGAGCAGTACTTC.